A selection of T cell receptor beta chains follows, all from one sample in a study of human T cells and chemical hapten exposure. Each CDR3 protein gets one entry after TCRdb re-called the RACE reads with MiXCR. In the table there are about 82,000 distinct CDR3 sequences, 13% of which are singletons. The sequenced sample was whole blood, obtained in connection with sensitization to the hapten diphenylcyclopropenone (DPC). Every receptor here comes from a woman aged 50 to 60 with alopecia areata. Some clones in this sample may be carry-over from other donors' samples. CDR3s include the opening cysteine and the closing phenylalanine or tryptophan. Fields, in order: J gene, D gene, V gene, clone size, CDR3 protein, CDR3 DNA. D genes are given only for firm matches. Only some rows state a clone size, as once, few, many or a class for expanded clones.

>TRBJ2-2|NA|TRBV19|few
CASRVWEDTGELFF
TGTGCCAGTAGGGTATGGGAGGACACCGGGGAGCTGTTTTTT
>TRBJ2-1|TRBD2|TRBV24-1|few
CATSGNQAGAYNEQFF
TGTGCCACCAGTGGTAATCAAGCGGGAGCCTACAATGAGCAGTTCTTC
>TRBJ2-1|NA|TRBV5-1|many
CASSLDGDSGNEQFF
TGCGCCAGCAGCTTGGATGGGGATTCGGGCAATGAGCAGTTCTTC
>TRBJ2-7|NA|TRBV2|many
CASSDRHRALEQYF
TGTGCCAGCAGTGATCGGCACAGGGCCCTCGAGCAGTACTTC
>TRBJ1-4|NA|TRBV30|NA
CAWSEPLEKLFF
TGTGCCTGGAGCGAGCCGTTAGAAAAACTGTTTTTT
>TRBJ2-1|NA|TRBV5-1|NA
CASSLALNEQFF
TGCGCCAGCAGCTTAGCGCTGAATGAGCAGTTCTTC
>TRBJ2-2|TRBD1|TRBV12-3/TRBV12-4|few
CASSGQENTGELFF
TGTGCCAGCAGCGGACAGGAGAACACCGGGGAGCTGTTTTTT
>TRBJ1-5|NA|TRBV7-8|NA
CASSPGQFSNQPQHF
TGTGCCAGCAGCCCCGGACAGTTTAGCAATCAGCCCCAGCATTTT
>TRBJ1-1|NA|TRBV13|few
CASSSWTVNTEAFF
TGTGCCAGCAGCTCTTGGACGGTGAACACTGAAGCTTTCTTT
>TRBJ2-1|NA|TRBV7-2|NA
CASTTQGEQFF
TGTGCCAGCACCACCCAGGGCGAGCAGTTCTTC
>TRBJ2-5|NA|TRBV7-7|NA
CASSFSTQETQYF
TGTGCCAGCAGCTTTTCAACCCAAGAGACCCAGTACTTC
>TRBJ1-1|NA|TRBV5-1|NA
CASSLVPRTKNTEAFF
TGCGCCAGCAGCTTGGTTCCGCGGACGAAGAACACTGAAGCTTTCTTT
>TRBJ1-4|TRBD1|TRBV7-2|once
CASSSGDRRTNEKLFF
TGTGCCAGCAGCTCCGGGGACAGGCGAACTAATGAAAAACTGTTTTTT
>TRBJ2-3|TRBD2|TRBV20-1|many
CSAGLAGQWSTDTQYF
TGCAGTGCGGGACTAGCGGGTCAATGGAGCACAGATACGCAGTATTTT
>TRBJ2-2|NA|TRBV19|NA
CASRGVGLTGELFF
TGTGCCAGTAGGGGAGTCGGACTAACCGGGGAGCTGTTTTTT
>TRBJ2-7|NA|TRBV18|NA
CASSPAQVGYEQYF
TGTGCCAGCTCACCAGCGCAGGTCGGATACGAGCAGTACTTC
>TRBJ1-5|TRBD1|TRBV19|few
CASSILGTGDFYSNQPQHF
TGTGCCAGTAGTATTCTTGGGACAGGAGACTTCTATAGCAATCAGCCCCAGCATTTT
>TRBJ1-1|NA|TRBV6-6|many
CASRMNTEAFF
TGTGCCAGCAGGATGAACACTGAAGCTTTCTTT
>TRBJ1-1|NA|TRBV3-1|NA
CASSQAAATEAFF
TGTGCCAGCAGCCAAGCCGCGGCCACTGAAGCTTTCTTT
>TRBJ2-3|NA|TRBV9|NA
CASSVGGTVDTDTQYF
TGTGCCAGCAGCGTAGGTGGGACGGTGGACACAGATACGCAGTATTTT
>TRBJ2-7|NA|TRBV27|NA
CASRGTGPYEQYF
TGTGCCAGCAGGGGGACCGGGCCCTACGAGCAGTACTTC
>TRBJ2-1|TRBD2|TRBV7-9|NA
CASSSTSGRASVNEQFF
TGTGCCAGCAGCTCAACTAGCGGGAGGGCCAGTGTTAATGAGCAGTTCTTC
>TRBJ2-3|TRBD2|TRBV28|many
CASSRSGTTRPDTQYF
TGTGCCAGCAGTCGATCCGGGACTACTCGGCCAGATACGCAGTATTTT
>TRBJ1-2|TRBD1|TRBV3-1|many
CASSQVRSGGFGYTF
TGTGCCAGCAGCCAAGTACGTTCAGGGGGCTTTGGCTACACCTTC
>TRBJ2-7|TRBD1|TRBV20-1|NA
CSAPLRTGAGEQYF
TGCAGTGCCCCGCTCCGGACAGGGGCTGGGGAGCAGTACTTC
>TRBJ2-5|NA|TRBV6-5|many
CASSYSKGVGAALETQYF
TGTGCCAGCAGTTACTCAAAGGGGGTCGGAGCCGCCTTGGAGACCCAGTACTTC
>TRBJ2-3|NA|TRBV5-1|many
CASSLETVTDTQYF
TGCGCCAGCAGCTTGGAAACTGTCACAGATACGCAGTATTTT
>TRBJ2-7|TRBD2|TRBV7-6|many
CASSYLAGGPDEQYF
TGTGCCAGCAGCTACCTAGCGGGAGGGCCAGACGAGCAGTACTTC
>TRBJ2-2|NA|TRBV19|few
CASSINAEAPGELFF
TGTGCCAGTAGTATAAACGCGGAGGCCCCCGGGGAGCTGTTTTTT
>TRBJ2-7|TRBD2|TRBV25-1|many
CATINPLAGVREQYF
TGTGCCACCATCAACCCCCTAGCGGGAGTTCGCGAGCAGTACTTC
>TRBJ2-3|NA|TRBV20-1|NA
CSASPSTDTQYF
TGCAGTGCTAGCCCCAGCACAGATACGCAGTATTTT
>TRBJ2-3|TRBD2|TRBV3-1|many
CASSQDRASGRDTQYF
TGTGCCAGCAGCCAAGATCGGGCTAGCGGGAGAGATACGCAGTATTTT
>TRBJ2-1|TRBD1|TRBV29-1|many
CSVLTRDRDNEQFF
TGCAGCGTCCTTACCCGGGACAGAGACAATGAGCAGTTCTTC
>TRBJ1-1|NA|TRBV5-1|many
CASSQASRNTEAFF
TGCGCCAGCAGCCAGGCTTCAAGGAACACTGAAGCTTTCTTT
>TRBJ1-6|NA|TRBV6-6|many
CASSYGRGSPLHF
TGTGCCAGCAGTTACGGAAGGGGTTCACCCCTCCACTTT
>TRBJ1-5|NA|TRBV12-3/TRBV12-4|few
CASMGANQPQHF
TGTGCCAGCATGGGGGCCAATCAGCCCCAGCATTTT
>TRBJ2-5|NA|TRBV29-1|NA
CSATVIQETQYF
TGCAGCGCGACAGTTATCCAAGAGACCCAGTACTTC
>TRBJ1-5|NA|TRBV4-2|NA
CANSREGQPQHF
TGTGCCAACAGCAGGGAAGGTCAGCCCCAGCATTTT
>TRBJ2-1|TRBD1|TRBV24-1|NA
CATSSGQGPYNEQFF
TGTGCCACCAGCTCGGGACAGGGTCCCTACAATGAGCAGTTCTTC
>TRBJ1-3|NA|TRBV30|few
CAWSRNSGNTIYF
TGTGCCTGGAGTAGGAACTCTGGAAACACCATATATTTT
>TRBJ2-1|TRBD2|TRBV3-1|many
CASSSSGQYNEQFF
TGTGCCAGCAGCTCTAGCGGCCAATACAATGAGCAGTTCTTC
>TRBJ1-5|NA|TRBV28|few
CASSPGGQPQHF
TGTGCCAGCAGCCCGGGAGGTCAGCCCCAGCATTTT
>TRBJ1-5|NA|TRBV6-6|few
CASSYSKLGNQPQHF
TGTGCCAGCAGTTACTCAAAATTAGGCAATCAGCCCCAGCATTTT
>TRBJ2-7|NA|TRBV5-1|few
CASSPGLTYEQYF
TGCGCCAGCAGCCCGGGTCTAACCTACGAGCAGTACTTC
>TRBJ2-1|TRBD2|TRBV6-1|NA
CATLSGSLNEQFF
TGTGCCACTTTAAGCGGGAGCTTGAATGAGCAGTTCTTC